This T cell receptor beta chain was obtained from a study of graft-versus-host responses after intestinal transplantation. Study as a whole: Grafts were multivisceral, liver-intestinal, or isolated intestinal. Broader study findings: Some patients had graft-donor T cell macrochimerism, and their allografts showed high graft-versus-host to host-versus-graft clonal ratios. Some GvH clones were seen earlier in gut or blood, suggesting intestinal origin.

The junction had 8 bases not matched to a gene; V was cut back by 5 bases and J by 2 bases. The V gene's germline CDR1 is SGHAT and CDR2 FQNNGV. CDR3 length equals 16 residues. About this clone: Its antigen is as yet unknown.

Data came from immunoSEQ multiplex PCR; TCRdb stores just in-frame clones and leaves some out. The sample records some 46,000 clones, roughly 94% being singletons. This sequence was found in a human patient who received an intestinal transplant, so some T cells may come from the graft donor. The material was PBMCs, obtained approximately 360 days after intestinal transplant. This chain uses TRBV11-2 with TRBJ2-3; TRBD2 aligns across 9 bases. CDR3 protein: CASSPRLADPTDTQYF. In DNA form, the CDR3 reads TGTGCCAGCAGCCCCCGACTAGCGGACCCCACAGATACGCAGTATTTT. The whole variable domain, filled in from reference TRBV11-2 and TRBJ2-3, reads EAGVAQSPRYKIIEKRQSVAFWCNPISGHATLYWYQQILGQGPKLLIQFQNNGVVDDSQLPKDRFSAERLKGVDSTLKIQPAKLEDSAVYLCASSPRLADPTDTQYFGPGTRLTVL.